Following are 11 T cell receptor beta chains from one sample sequenced in a study of siplizumab effects on memory and regulatory T cells. Libraries were prepared by immunoSEQ multiplex PCR; TCRdb keeps only in-frame clonotypes and omits some of them. The profile shows 85,000 to 120,000 clones, 92% of them singletons. Sequencing used CD4+ T cells sorted from blood. The receptors stem from a human donor in good health.

This clone appeared a single time. The chain has TRBV4-2 and TRBJ2-1, with TRBD2 matching 7 bases. Germline values: CDR1 LGHNA, CDR2 YNFKEQ. The CDR3 sequence is 14 residues long. V shed 0 bases, J shed 10 bases, and the junction held 6 bases outside the gene matches. The CDR3 region is CASSQDSSGVEQFF. The CDR3 DNA reads TGTGCCAGCAGCCAAGATTCCAGCGGGGTAGAGCAGTTCTTC.

This chain connects TRBV5-1 to TRBJ2-1; D possibly corresponds to TRBD1 (5 bases). CDR3 length equals 14 residues. Germline V gene sequence: CDR1 SGHRS, CDR2 YFSETQ. V lost 2 bases and J 4 bases, leaving 10 bases between the germline ends. CDR3 region: CASSFGQGYNEQFF. The CDR3 region has the DNA TGCGCCAGCAGCTTCGGGCAGGGATACAATGAGCAGTTCTTC.

J is TRBJ2-5 and V is TRBV7-2; 13 bases are shared with TRBD2. CDR1 SGHTA and CDR2 FQGNSA come from the germline V gene. CDR3 length: 17 residues. V lost 2 bases to trimming and J lost 2 bases; unmatched junction nucleotides: 5. In DNA form, the CDR3 reads TGTGCCAGCAGCTTAAAGGGGGGACTAGCGGGACAAGAGACCCAGTACTTC. Translating gives CASSLKGGLAGQETQYF.

The chain combines TRBV30 with TRBJ1-3, with D hard to call. The CDR3 has 16 amino acids. CDR1 is GTSNPN and CDR2 is SVGIG in the germline V gene (reference sequence). Deletions cut 0 bases from V and 1 base from J, with 13 bases between. CDR3 sequence: CAWSVRRSQSGNTIYF. CDR3 DNA sequence: TGTGCCTGGAGTGTACGCCGATCACAATCTGGAAACACCATATATTTT. Full variable domain (remainder filled in from reference TRBV30 and TRBJ1-3): SQTIHQWPATLVQPVGSPLSLECTVEGTSNPNLYWYRQAAGRGLQLLFYSVGIGQISSEVPQNLSASRPQDRQFILSSKKLLLSDSGFYLCAWSVRRSQSGNTIYFGEGSWLTVV.

The chain combines TRBV7-6 with TRBJ2-3; TRBD1 matches 9 bases. J was trimmed by 4 bases and V by 3 bases; bases with no gene match: 5. The CDR3 has 15 residues. The germline gives CDR1 SGHVS, CDR2 FNYEAQ. The CDR3 loop is CASSLRGQGADTQYF. For the CDR3, the DNA is TGTGCCAGCAGCTTGCGGGGACAGGGCGCAGATACGCAGTATTTT.

The chain uses TRBV7-3 and TRBJ1-6; 7 nucleotides align to TRBD1. The ends lost 5 bases at V and 6 bases at J; junction bases unmatched: 7. Looked up from germline, CDR1 is SGHTA and CDR2 is FQGTGA. The CDR3 is 15 residues long. Written as DNA, the CDR3 is TGTGCCAGCAGCCTAAAGGACAGGTCTAATTCACCCCTCCACTTT. It yields the protein CASSLKDRSNSPLHF.

The rearrangement joins TRBV5-8 to TRBJ2-7; maybe TRBD1 (7 bases). V lost 1 base and J lost 2, with 19 bases in between. The V gene's germline CDR1 is SGHTS and CDR2 YDEGEE. CDR3 length: 17 residues. The CDR3 DNA is TGTGCCAGCAGCTTGTTCGGTTTGCGGGGACAGACCTACGAGCAGTACTTC. It translates to CASSLFGLRGQTYEQYF.

The chain carries TRBV7-2 and TRBJ1-4, with no clear D. Trimming removed 1 base at V and 2 bases at J, with 11 bases between. Germline lookup yields CDR1 SGHTA and CDR2 FQGNSA. The CDR3 contains 16 residues. The DNA of the CDR3 is TGTGCCAGCAGCTTAGAGTTTTGGGGTACTAATGAAAAACTGTTTTTT. It specifies CASSLEFWGTNEKLFF. Variable domain in full (rest from reference TRBV7-2 and TRBJ1-4): GAGVSQSPSNKVTEKGKDVELRCDPISGHTALYWYRQSLGQGLEFLIYFQGNSAPDKSGLPSDRFSAERTGGSVSTLTIQRTQQEDSAVYLCASSLEFWGTNEKLFFGSGTQLSVL.

V gene TRBV18 combines with J gene TRBJ2-7; D unclear. The CDR3 covers 13 residues. The V end was cut by 0 bases, the J end by 3 bases, with 6 bases between. CDR1 is KGHSH, CDR2 LQKENI, per germline. CDR3 residues: CASSPPEYYEQYF. The CDR3 DNA reads TGTGCCAGCTCACCACCGGAGTACTACGAGCAGTACTTC.

The chain combines TRBV6-5 with TRBJ2-2, with unresolved D. Trimming left V 6 bases short and J 2 bases short, with 10 bases between. The CDR3 sequence is 14 residues long. Germline-derived CDR1 and CDR2 are MNHEY and SVGAGI. CDR3 sequence (DNA): TGTGCCAGCAGGACCAACCGAAACACCGGGGAGCTGTTTTTT. It specifies CASRTNRNTGELFF.

The chain uses TRBV4-2 and TRBJ1-4; D possibly corresponds to TRBD1 (6 bases). The germline CDR1 and CDR2 sequences are LGHNA and YNFKEQ. The CDR3 is 13 amino acids. With 5 bases removed from V and 7 bases from J, the gap between germline ends came to 11 bases. This CDR3 is CASSFQQGEKLFF. DNA of the CDR3: TGTGCCAGCAGCTTTCAACAGGGTGAAAAACTGTTTTTT.